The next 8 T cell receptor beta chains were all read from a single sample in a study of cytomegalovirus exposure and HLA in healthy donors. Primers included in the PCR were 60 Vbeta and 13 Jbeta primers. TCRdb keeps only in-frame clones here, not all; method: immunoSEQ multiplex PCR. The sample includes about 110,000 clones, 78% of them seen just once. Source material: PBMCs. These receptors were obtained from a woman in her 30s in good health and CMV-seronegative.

The CDR3 DNA reads TGTGCCAGCAGCTTAAGGAGGAAAGCCACTAATCAGCCCCAGCATTTT. It yields the protein CASSLRRKATNQPQHF. This sequence joins TRBV7-8 and TRBJ1-5; D unclear. Trimming took off 2 bases at V and 4 bases at J, with 15 bases between the two ends. This CDR3 is built from 16 residues. From germline, CDR1 is SGHVS and CDR2 FQNEAQ.

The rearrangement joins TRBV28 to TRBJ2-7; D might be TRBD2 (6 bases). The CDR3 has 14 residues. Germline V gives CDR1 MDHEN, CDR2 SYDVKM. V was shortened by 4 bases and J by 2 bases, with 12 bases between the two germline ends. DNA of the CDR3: TGTGCCAGCAGTTCCGCCGGGGGAGCCTACGAGCAGTACTTC. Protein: CASSSAGGAYEQYF. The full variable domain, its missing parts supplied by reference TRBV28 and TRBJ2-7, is DVKVTQSSRYLVKRTGEKVFLECVQDMDHENMFWYRQDPGLGLRLIYFSYDVKMKEKGDIPEGYSVSREKKERFSLILESASTNQTSMYLCASSSAGGAYEQYFGPGTRLTVT.

The CDR3 nucleotides are TGTGCCAGCAGCTTAGCGCTAGCCCCCGAGTACTTC. Encoded protein: CASSLALAPEYF. V and J are TRBV7-2 and TRBJ2-7, with TRBD2 as a possible D gene (5 bases). Germline V lookup: CDR1 SGHTA, CDR2 FQGNSA. V was pared by 0 bases and J by 11 bases, with 11 bases between. CDR3 length: 12 amino acids.

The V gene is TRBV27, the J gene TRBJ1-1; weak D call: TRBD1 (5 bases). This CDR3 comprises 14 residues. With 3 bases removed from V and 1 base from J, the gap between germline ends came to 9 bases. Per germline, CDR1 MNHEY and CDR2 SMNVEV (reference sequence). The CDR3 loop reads CASSFGGSNTEAFF. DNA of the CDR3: TGTGCCAGCAGTTTTGGGGGGTCGAACACTGAAGCTTTCTTT.

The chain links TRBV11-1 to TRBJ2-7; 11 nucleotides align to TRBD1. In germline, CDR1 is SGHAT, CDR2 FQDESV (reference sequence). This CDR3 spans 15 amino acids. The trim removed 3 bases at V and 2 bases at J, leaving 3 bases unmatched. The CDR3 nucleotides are TGTGCCAGCAGCTTCTCGGGACAGGGGGCCTACGAGCAGTACTTC. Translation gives CASSFSGQGAYEQYF.

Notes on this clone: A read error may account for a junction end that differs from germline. CDR3: CASTPRGGDRSSEQYF. The CDR3 DNA follows: TGTGCCAGCACCCCAAGGGGGGGCGATCGGTCCTCCGAGCAGTACTTC. The chain is built from TRBV5-4 and TRBJ2-7; the D gene is possibly TRBD2 (7 bases). CDR1 is SGHNT and CDR2 is YYREEE in the germline V gene (reference sequence). The CDR3 runs 16 residues.

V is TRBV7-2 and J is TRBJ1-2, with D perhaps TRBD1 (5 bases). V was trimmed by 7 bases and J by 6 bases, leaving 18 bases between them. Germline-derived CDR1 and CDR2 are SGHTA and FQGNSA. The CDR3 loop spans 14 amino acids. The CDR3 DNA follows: TGTGCCAGCACCGTAGGGGCCCTCGCAGATGGCTACACCTTC. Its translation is CASTVGALADGYTF.

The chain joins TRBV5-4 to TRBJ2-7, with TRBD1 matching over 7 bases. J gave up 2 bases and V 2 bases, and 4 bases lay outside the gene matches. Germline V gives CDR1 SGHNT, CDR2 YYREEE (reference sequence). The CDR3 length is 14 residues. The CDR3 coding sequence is TGTGCCAGCAGCTTCCGGGACAGTCCCTACGAGCAGTACTTC. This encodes CASSFRDSPYEQYF.